These 16 T cell receptor beta chains came from one sample sequenced in a study of T cell clonality in common variable immunodeficiency. TCRdb keeps only in-frame clones here, not all; method: immunoSEQ multiplex PCR. Singletons are absent from the sample, which has some 54,000 clones. Input material: peripheral blood mononuclear cells. The source of these receptors is a person between 18 and 70 years old in good health.

As for this clone: From the germline J gene comes the end of the CDR3, since the read stops 3 residues before it. This chain uses TRBV19 with TRBJ2-3; perhaps TRBD1 as D (6 bases). Germline V lookup: CDR1 LNHDA, CDR2 SQIVND (reference sequence). This CDR3 is built from 13 residues. Trimming removed 4 bases at V and 7 bases at J, with 12 bases between. The CDR3 bases that were read are TGTGCCAGTAGTACGAGACAGGAAAATACG. Protein: CASSTRQENT. The CDR3, in full, reads CASSTRQENTQYF.

This clone occurred many times. The read ends 3 residues shy of where the CDR3 ends; the end is completed using the germline J gene. The rearrangement uses TRBV7-8 and TRBJ1-5; 7 positions agree with TRBD1. CDR3 length: 16 residues. Trimming cost V 2 bases and J 4 bases; bases outside gene matches: 8. Germline V lookup: CDR1 SGHVS, CDR2 FQNEAQ. CDR3 bases read: TGTGCCAGCAGCTTAAGTAGACAGGGCGCGAATCAGCCC. Amino acids: CASSLSRQGANQP. From start to end, the CDR3 is CASSLSRQGANQPQHF. Using reference TRBV7-8 and TRBJ1-5 for the parts outside the CDR3, the full variable domain is GAGVSQSPRYKVAKRGQDVALRCDPISGHVSLFWYQQALGQGPEFLTYFQNEAQLDKSGLPSDRFFAERPEGSVSTLKIQRTQQEDSAVYLCASSLSRQGANQPQHFGDGTRLSIL.

This clone was detected ten times or more. The read is 3 residues too short to cover the CDR3 end, so that end is filled in from the germline J gene. The chain employs TRBV5-1 and TRBJ2-7, with 12 positions matching TRBD2. The CDR3 extends over 16 amino acids. Losses at the gene ends were 0 bases for V and 4 bases for J; bases not matched to a gene: 5. Germline lookup yields CDR1 SGHRS and CDR2 YFSETQ. CDR3 DNA, as far as it was read: TGCGCCAGCAGCTTGGCTAGCGGGGGGGGTGTATACGAG. This codes for CASSLASGGGVYE. The full-length CDR3 reads as CASSLASGGGVYEQYF. The variable domain in full, completed from reference TRBV5-1 and TRBJ2-7, reads KAGVTQTPRYLIKTRGQQVTLSCSPISGHRSVSWYQQTPGQGLQFLFEYFSETQRNKGNFPGRFSGRQFSNSRSEMNVSTLELGDSALYLCASSLASGGGVYEQYFGPGTRLTVT.

This clone was seen ten or more times. The missing CDR3 end, 3 residues past where the read stops, is filled in from the germline J gene. The J gene is TRBJ1-4, the V gene TRBV29-1, with D perhaps TRBD1 (6 bases). The CDR3 totals 13 residues. Germline loops: CDR1 SQVTM, CDR2 ANQGSEA. Trimming stripped 7 bases from V and 5 bases from J, with 14 bases between. CDR3 sequence reads: CSARRGLNEKLFF. The CDR3 bases that were read are TGCAGCGCCCGGAGGGGGTTAAATGAAAAA.

CDR3 bases read: TGTGCCAGCTCACCAATGGGCTTGAACACTGAA. Translated, it gives CASSPMGLNTE. In full, the CDR3 reads CASSPMGLNTEAFF. V is TRBV18 and J is TRBJ1-1; no reliable D call. The read gets to within 3 residues of the CDR3 end, and the germline J gene fills in the rest. The CDR3 consists of 14 residues. V was clipped by 2 bases and J by 0 bases, with 7 bases between them. Germline V CDR1 and CDR2: KGHSH, LQKENI.

This clone showed up many times. The observed sequence ends 3 residues before the CDR3 terminus, with the missing tail filled in from the germline J gene. This rearrangement joins TRBV29-1 to TRBJ1-1, with 7 positions matching TRBD1. The junction had 7 bases not matched to a gene; V was cut back by 6 bases and J by 3 bases. Germline loops: CDR1 SQVTM, CDR2 ANQGSEA. CDR3 length equals 13 residues. The sequenced part of the CDR3 DNA is TGCAGCGTCAGGGGGTTTCTGGACACTGAA. Its protein product is CSVRGFLDTE. The whole CDR3 region reads CSVRGFLDTEAFF.

This clone came up many times. The read halts 3 residues ahead of the CDR3 end, with the missing end drawn from the germline J gene. The rearrangement links TRBV20-1 to TRBJ1-5; 7 bases match TRBD1. The CDR3 contains 13 residues. Germline V CDR1 and CDR2: DFQATT, SNEGSKA (reference sequence). The V segment lost 6 bases and the J segment 4 bases; nucleotides outside the gene matches: 6. CDR3 bases read: TGCAGTGCAACCGGGACAGATAATCAGCCC. Its translation is CSATGTDNQP. The full-length CDR3 reads as CSATGTDNQPQHF.

Remarks on this clone: The CDR3 is cut off 3 residues early in the read; its end comes from the germline J gene. V and J are TRBV18 and TRBJ2-2, with unresolved D. Trimming removed 6 bases from V and 0 bases from J, with 11 bases in between. The CDR3 runs 15 residues. The germline V gene has CDR1 KGHSH and CDR2 LQKENI. Incomplete CDR3 DNA: TGTGCCAGCTCGAAAGCACTAACGAACACCGGGGAG. Translating it yields CASSKALTNTGE. The whole CDR3 region reads CASSKALTNTGELFF.

This clone was counted ten times or more. From the germline J gene comes the end of the CDR3, since the read stops 3 residues before it. This rearrangement joins TRBV7-2 to TRBJ1-2; the D gene is possibly TRBD1 (5 bases). Trimming cost V 3 bases and J 7 bases, with 15 bases left between them. Germline CDR1 SGHTA, CDR2 FQGNSA. The CDR3 is 14 residues long. CDR3 bases read: TGTGCCAGCAGCTTTTACGTGGGAGGGGTTGGC. It encodes CASSFYVGGVG. The entire CDR3 is CASSFYVGGVGYTF.

As regards this clone: The CDR3 is cut off 3 residues early in the read; its end comes from the germline J gene. V is TRBV19 and J is TRBJ1-4; D possibly corresponds to TRBD1 (5 bases). CDR1 is LNHDA, CDR2 SQIVND, per germline (reference sequence). The length of the CDR3 is 15 residues. CDR3 residues: CATTPTRGVSSPLFF. The sequenced part of the CDR3 DNA is TGTGCCACTACACCGACAAGGGGCGTGAGTTCACCA.

This clone was counted between two and nine times. The read ends 3 residues shy of where the CDR3 ends; the end is completed using the germline J gene. This chain connects TRBV6-2 or TRBV6-3 to TRBJ1-3; no clear D gene. The CDR3 contains 11 residues. The V gene lost 10 bases and the J gene lost 0 bases, with 4 bases spanning the gap. Looked up from germline, CDR1 is MNHEY and CDR2 is SVGEGT. CDR3 sequence reads: CATGSGNTIYF. The sequenced CDR3 bases are TGTGCCACCGGCTCTGGAAACACC.

This clone showed up many times. Read coverage stops 3 residues before the CDR3 terminus; the germline J gene supplies the remainder. The chain has TRBV30 and TRBJ1-4; 9 nucleotides align to TRBD1. Germline lookup yields CDR1 GTSNPN and CDR2 SVGIG (reference sequence). The CDR3 contains 15 residues. The V and J ends lost 4 bases and 3 bases, in that order; junction bases with no gene match: 6. Incomplete CDR3 DNA: TGTGCCTGGAACTCGAACAGGGGGCCTAATGAAAAA. It translates to CAWNSNRGPNEK. The whole CDR3 protein is CAWNSNRGPNEKLFF.

This clone was recorded at least ten times. The read comes to an end 3 residues before the CDR3 does, leaving the germline J gene to fill in the end. V is TRBV10-3 and J is TRBJ1-5; weak D call: TRBD1 (6 bases). This CDR3 has 15 amino acids. V dropped 6 bases and J dropped 4 bases, with 16 bases sitting between them. Per germline, CDR1 ENHRY and CDR2 SYGVKD. The CDR3 bases that were read are TGTGCCATCAGCGATCCACCGACAGGTAATCAGCCC. Translating gives CAISDPPTGNQP. The entire CDR3 protein reads CAISDPPTGNQPQHF.

This clone was observed many times. The CDR3 goes on 3 residues after the read ends, and that part is filled in from the germline J gene. Other DNA sequences in the sample encode the same CDR3. The rearrangement links TRBV10-3 to TRBJ1-4, with D possibly TRBD1 on 5 matching bases. CDR1 and CDR2 from the germline V gene are ENHRY and SYGVKD. Trimming left V 0 bases short and J 8 bases short, with 10 bases between. This CDR3 region has 14 residues. The CDR3 here is CAISESAGGEKLFF. The sequenced part of the CDR3 DNA is TGTGCCATCAGTGAGTCGGCCGGGGGAGAAAAA.

This clone was seen at least ten times. The observed sequence ends 3 residues before the CDR3 terminus, with the missing tail filled in from the germline J gene. This chain connects TRBV29-1 to TRBJ2-1; D possibly corresponds to TRBD1 (5 bases). Germline V gene lookup returns CDR1 SQVTM and CDR2 ANQGSEA. The CDR3 consists of 11 residues. V was clipped by 3 bases and J by 9 bases, with 9 bases between them. The DNA read from the CDR3 is TGCAGCGTTGACAGGGTCAGTGAG. As protein: CSVDRVSE. The whole CDR3 region reads CSVDRVSEQFF.

This clone was recorded many times. The read is 3 residues too short to cover the CDR3 end, so that end is filled in from the germline J gene. The gene calls are TRBV28 and TRBJ2-5; 7 bases are a match to TRBD2. CDR1 and CDR2 from the germline V gene are MDHEN and SYDVKM. J gave up 5 bases and V 6 bases, and 6 bases lay outside the gene matches. This CDR3 contains 13 residues. The chain's CDR3 is CASSDAGVETQYF. CDR3 DNA, as far as it was read: TGTGCCAGCAGCGACGCGGGGGTGGAGACC.